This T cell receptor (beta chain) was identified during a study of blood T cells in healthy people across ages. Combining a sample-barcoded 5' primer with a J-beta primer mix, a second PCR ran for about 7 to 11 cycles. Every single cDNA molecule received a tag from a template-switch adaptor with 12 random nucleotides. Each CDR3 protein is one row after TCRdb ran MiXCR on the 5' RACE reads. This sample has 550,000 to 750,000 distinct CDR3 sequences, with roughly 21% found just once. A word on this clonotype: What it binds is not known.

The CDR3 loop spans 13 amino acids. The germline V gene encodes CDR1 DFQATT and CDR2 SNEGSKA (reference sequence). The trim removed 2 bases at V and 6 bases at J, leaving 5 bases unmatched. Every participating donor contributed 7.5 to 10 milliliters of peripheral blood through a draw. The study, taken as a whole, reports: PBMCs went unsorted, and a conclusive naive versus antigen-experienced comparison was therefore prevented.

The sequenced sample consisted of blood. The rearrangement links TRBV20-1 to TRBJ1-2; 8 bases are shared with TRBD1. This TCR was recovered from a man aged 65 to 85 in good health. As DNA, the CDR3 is TGCAGTGCTAGACCCCCGGGACAGGATGGCTACACCTTC. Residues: CSARPPGQDGYTF.